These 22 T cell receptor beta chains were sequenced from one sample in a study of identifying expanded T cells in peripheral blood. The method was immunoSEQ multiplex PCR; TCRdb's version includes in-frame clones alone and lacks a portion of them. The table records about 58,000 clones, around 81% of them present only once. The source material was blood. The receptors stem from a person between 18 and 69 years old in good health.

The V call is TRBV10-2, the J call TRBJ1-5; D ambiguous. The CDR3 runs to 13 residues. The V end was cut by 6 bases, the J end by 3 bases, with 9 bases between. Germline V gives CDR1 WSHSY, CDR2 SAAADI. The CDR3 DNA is TGCGCCAGCAGATTCAGTATCAATCAGCCCCAGCATTTT. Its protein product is CASRFSINQPQHF.

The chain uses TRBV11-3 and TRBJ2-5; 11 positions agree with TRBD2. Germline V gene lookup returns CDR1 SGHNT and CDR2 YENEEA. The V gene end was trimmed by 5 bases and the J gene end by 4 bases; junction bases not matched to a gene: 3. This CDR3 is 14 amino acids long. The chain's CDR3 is CASSLGLAGETQYF. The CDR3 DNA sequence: TGTGCCAGCAGCCTAGGACTAGCGGGAGAGACCCAGTACTTC.

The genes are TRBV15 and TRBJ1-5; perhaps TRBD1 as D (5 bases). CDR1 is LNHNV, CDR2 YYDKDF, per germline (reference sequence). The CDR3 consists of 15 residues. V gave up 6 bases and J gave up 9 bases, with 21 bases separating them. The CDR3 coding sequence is TGTGCCACCAGACCGGGGGACGGGCTCAAGGGGCCCCAGCATTTT. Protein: CATRPGDGLKGPQHF.

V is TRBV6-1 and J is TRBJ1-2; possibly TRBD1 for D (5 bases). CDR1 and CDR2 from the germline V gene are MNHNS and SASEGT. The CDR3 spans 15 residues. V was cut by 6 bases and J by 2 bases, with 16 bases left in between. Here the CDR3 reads CASRPGGGQNYGYTF. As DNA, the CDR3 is TGTGCCAGCAGGCCCGGTGGGGGTCAAAACTATGGCTACACCTTC.

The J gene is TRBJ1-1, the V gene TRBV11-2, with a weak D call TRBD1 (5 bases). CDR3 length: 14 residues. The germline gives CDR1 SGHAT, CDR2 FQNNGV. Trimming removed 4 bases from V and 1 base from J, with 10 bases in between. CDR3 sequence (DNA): TGTGCCAGCAGCTCCAGGGCCGGGAACACTGAAGCTTTCTTT. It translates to CASSSRAGNTEAFF.

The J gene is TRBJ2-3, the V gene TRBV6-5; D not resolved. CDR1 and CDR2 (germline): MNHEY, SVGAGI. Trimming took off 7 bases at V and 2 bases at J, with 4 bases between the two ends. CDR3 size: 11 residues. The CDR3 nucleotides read TGTGCCAGCACCTACACAGATACGCAGTATTTT. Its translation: CASTYTDTQYF.

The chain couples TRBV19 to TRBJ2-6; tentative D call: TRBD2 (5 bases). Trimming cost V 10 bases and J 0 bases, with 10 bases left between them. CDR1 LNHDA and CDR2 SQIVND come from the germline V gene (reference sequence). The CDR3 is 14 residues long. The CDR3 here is CATSGSSGANVLTF. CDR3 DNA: TGTGCCACCTCGGGGAGCTCTGGGGCCAACGTCCTGACTTTC.

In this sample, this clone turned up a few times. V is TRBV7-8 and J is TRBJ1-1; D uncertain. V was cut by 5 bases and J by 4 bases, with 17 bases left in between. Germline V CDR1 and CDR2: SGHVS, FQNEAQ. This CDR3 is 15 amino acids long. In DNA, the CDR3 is TGTGCCAGCAGCCCTCGGTCCCTTGGTCCCACTGAAGCTTTCTTT. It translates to CASSPRSLGPTEAFF.

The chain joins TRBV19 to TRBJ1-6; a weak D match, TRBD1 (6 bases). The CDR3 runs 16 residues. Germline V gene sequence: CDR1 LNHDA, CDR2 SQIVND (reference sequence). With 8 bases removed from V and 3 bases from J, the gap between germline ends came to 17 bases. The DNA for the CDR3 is TGTGCCAGTTCAGGGGCCGTTGCCCACTATAATTCACCCCTCCACTTT. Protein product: CASSGAVAHYNSPLHF. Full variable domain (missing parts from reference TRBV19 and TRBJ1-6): DGGITQSPKYLFRKEGQNVTLSCEQNLNHDAMYWYRQDPGQGLRLIYYSQIVNDFQKGDIAEGYSVSREKKESFPLTVTSAQKNPTAFYLCASSGAVAHYNSPLHFGNGTRLTVT.

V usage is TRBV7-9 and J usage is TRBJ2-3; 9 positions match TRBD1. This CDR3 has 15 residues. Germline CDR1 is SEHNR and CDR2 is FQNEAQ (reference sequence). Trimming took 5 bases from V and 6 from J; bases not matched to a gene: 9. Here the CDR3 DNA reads TGTGCCAGCAGCCGAACTACAGGGGGCGCCGATACGCAGTATTTT. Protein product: CASSRTTGGADTQYF.

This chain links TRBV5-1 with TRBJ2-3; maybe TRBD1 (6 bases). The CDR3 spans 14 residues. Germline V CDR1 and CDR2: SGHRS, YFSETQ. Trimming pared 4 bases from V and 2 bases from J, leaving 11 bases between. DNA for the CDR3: TGCGCCAGCAGCCGCATGGGGGCCACAGATACGCAGTATTTT. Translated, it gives CASSRMGATDTQYF.

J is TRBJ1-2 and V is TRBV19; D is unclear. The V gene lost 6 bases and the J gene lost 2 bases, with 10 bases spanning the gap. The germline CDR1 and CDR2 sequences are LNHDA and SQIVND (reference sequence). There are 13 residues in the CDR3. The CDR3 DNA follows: TGTGCCAGTAGCCGAGAGGGCAACTATGGCTACACCTTC. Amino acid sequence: CASSREGNYGYTF.

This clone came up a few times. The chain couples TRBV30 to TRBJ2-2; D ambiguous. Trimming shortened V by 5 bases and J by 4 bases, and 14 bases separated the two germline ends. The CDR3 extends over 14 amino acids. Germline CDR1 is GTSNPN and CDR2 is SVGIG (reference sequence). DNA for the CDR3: TGTGCCTGGGATAAACAGCGCCTCACCGGGGAGCTGTTTTTT. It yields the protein CAWDKQRLTGELFF.

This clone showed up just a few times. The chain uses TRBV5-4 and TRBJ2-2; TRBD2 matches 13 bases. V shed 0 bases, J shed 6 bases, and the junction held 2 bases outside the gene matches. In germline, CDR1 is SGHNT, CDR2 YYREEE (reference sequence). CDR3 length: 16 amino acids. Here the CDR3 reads CASSLATSGGAGELFF. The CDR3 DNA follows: TGTGCCAGCAGCTTGGCCACTAGCGGGGGGGCCGGGGAGCTGTTTTTT.

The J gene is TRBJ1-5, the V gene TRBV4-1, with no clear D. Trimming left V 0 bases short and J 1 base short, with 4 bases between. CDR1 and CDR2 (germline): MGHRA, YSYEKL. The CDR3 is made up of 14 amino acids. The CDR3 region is CASSQDGSNQPQHF. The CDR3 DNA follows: TGCGCCAGCAGCCAAGACGGGAGCAATCAGCCCCAGCATTTT.

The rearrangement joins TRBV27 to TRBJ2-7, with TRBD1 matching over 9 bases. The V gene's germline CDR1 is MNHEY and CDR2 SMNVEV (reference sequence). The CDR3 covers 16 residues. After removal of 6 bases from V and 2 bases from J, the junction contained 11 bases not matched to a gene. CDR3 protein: CASSHSLGTGPYEQYF. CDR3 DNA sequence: TGTGCCAGCAGCCATTCTCTCGGGACAGGGCCCTACGAGCAGTACTTC.

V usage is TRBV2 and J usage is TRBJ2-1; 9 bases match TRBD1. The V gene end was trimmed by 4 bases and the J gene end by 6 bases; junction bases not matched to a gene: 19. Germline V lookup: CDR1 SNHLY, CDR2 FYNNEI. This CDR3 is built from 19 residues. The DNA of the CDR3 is TGTGCCAGCAGTGGGTCTAAAAAGGGACAGGGATGGGTTCCCAATGAGCAGTTCTTC. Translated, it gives CASSGSKKGQGWVPNEQFF.

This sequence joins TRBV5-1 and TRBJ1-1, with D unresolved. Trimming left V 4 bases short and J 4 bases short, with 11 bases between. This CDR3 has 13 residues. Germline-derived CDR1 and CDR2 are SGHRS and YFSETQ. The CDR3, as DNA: TGCGCCAGCAGCCCACAGACTCGCACTGAAGCTTTCTTT. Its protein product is CASSPQTRTEAFF. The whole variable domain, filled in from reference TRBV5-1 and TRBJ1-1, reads KAGVTQTPRYLIKTRGQQVTLSCSPISGHRSVSWYQQTPGQGLQFLFEYFSETQRNKGNFPGRFSGRQFSNSRSEMNVSTLELGDSALYLCASSPQTRTEAFFGQGTRLTVV.

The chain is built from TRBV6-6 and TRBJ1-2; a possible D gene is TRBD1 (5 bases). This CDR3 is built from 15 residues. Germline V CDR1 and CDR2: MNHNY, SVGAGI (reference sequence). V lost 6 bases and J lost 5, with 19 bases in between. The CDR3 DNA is TGTGCCAGCAGCCACGGGCAGGGAGGGGAATATGGCTACACCTTC. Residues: CASSHGQGGEYGYTF.

In DNA form, the CDR3 reads TGTGCCAGCAGCCCGGGGGTCGTTGCTAATTCACCCCTCCACTTT. It codes for CASSPGVVANSPLHF. The chain is built from TRBV11-2 and TRBJ1-6; weak D call: TRBD1 (5 bases). V was shortened by 5 bases and J by 6 bases, with 14 bases between the two germline ends. Germline CDR1 and CDR2: SGHAT and FQNNGV. The CDR3 extends over 15 amino acids.

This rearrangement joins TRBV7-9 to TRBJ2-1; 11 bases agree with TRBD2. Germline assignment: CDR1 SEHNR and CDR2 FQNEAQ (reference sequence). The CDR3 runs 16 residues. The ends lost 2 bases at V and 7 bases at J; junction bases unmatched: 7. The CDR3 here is CASSLTTSGSRNEQFF. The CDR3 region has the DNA TGTGCCAGCAGCTTAACTACTAGCGGGAGTCGAAATGAGCAGTTCTTC.

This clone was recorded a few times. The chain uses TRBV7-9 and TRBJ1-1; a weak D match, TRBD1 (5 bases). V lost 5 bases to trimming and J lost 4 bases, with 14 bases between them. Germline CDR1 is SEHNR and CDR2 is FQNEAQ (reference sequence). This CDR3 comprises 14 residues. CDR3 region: CASSPQPGTTEAFF. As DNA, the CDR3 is TGTGCCAGCAGCCCCCAGCCGGGGACCACTGAAGCTTTCTTT.